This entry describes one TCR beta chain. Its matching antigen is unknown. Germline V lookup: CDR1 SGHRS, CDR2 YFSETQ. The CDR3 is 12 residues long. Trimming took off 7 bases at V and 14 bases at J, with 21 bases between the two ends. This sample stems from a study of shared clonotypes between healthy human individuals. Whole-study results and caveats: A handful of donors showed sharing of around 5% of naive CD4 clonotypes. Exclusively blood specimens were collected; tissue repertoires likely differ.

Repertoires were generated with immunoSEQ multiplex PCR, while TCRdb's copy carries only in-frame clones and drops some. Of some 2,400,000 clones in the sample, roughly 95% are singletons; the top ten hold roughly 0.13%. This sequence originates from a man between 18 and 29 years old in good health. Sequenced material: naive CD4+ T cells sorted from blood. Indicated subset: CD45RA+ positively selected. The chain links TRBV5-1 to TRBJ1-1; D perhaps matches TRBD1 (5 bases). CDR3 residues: CASGRDGYIYFF. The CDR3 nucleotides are TGCGCCAGCGGCCGGGACGGCTATATTTACTTCTTT.